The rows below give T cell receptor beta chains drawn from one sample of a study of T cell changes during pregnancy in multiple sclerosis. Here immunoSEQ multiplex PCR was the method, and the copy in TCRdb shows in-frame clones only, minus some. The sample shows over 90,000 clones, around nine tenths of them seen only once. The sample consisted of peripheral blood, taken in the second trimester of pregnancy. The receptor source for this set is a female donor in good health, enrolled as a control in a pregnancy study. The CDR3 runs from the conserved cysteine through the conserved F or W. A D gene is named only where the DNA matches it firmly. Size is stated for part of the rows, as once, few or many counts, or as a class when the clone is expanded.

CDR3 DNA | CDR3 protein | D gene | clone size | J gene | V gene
TGTGCCAGTTCCGAACAGGGGGCTAATTCACCCCTCCACTTT | CASSEQGANSPLHF | TRBD1 | - | TRBJ1-6 | TRBV19
TGCGCCAGCAGCCAAGAAAGCCGCCTCTCTGGAAACACCATATATTTT | CASSQESRLSGNTIYF | - | - | TRBJ1-3 | TRBV4-1
TGCGCCAGCAGCCAAGCAAGGGGGCAAGACTATGGCTACACCTTC | CASSQARGQDYGYTF | TRBD1 | - | TRBJ1-2 | TRBV4-1
TGTGCCAGCAGTTTGACAGGGGGCTCACCCCTCCACTTT | CASSLTGGSPLHF | TRBD1 | - | TRBJ1-6 | TRBV27
TGTGCCAGCTCACCGCGACAGGGCGGCTACACCTTC | CASSPRQGGYTF | TRBD1 | few | TRBJ1-2 | TRBV18
TGTGCCAGCAGCTTACTAGGGCTATGGGGGGACCGGGAGACCCAGTACTTC | CASSLLGLWGDRETQYF | - | - | TRBJ2-5 | TRBV5-6
TGTGCCAGCAGCCCCGTCGGGAACAGGGTGCCCCTCTATGGCTACACCTTC | CASSPVGNRVPLYGYTF | - | - | TRBJ1-2 | TRBV7-6
TGTGCCAGACAGGGGGCGTACAATGAGCAGTTCTTC | CARQGAYNEQFF | TRBD1 | - | TRBJ2-1 | TRBV25-1
TGTGCCAGCAGCTTGATGGCCTTGACAGGGGGCTCCGATGGCTACACCTTC | CASSLMALTGGSDGYTF | TRBD1 | - | TRBJ1-2 | TRBV5-6
TGTGCCAGCAGTCGGACCCCCGGGACAGGGGTGTACGAGCAGTACTTC | CASSRTPGTGVYEQYF | TRBD1 | - | TRBJ2-7 | TRBV27
TGTGCCATCTCCTCAGTGAATTCACCCCTCCACTTT | CAISSVNSPLHF | - | - | TRBJ1-6 | TRBV10-3
TGCGCCAGCAGCCAAGATCGGGGGGGCAAGGGAGATACGCAGTATTTT | CASSQDRGGKGDTQYF | TRBD2 | once | TRBJ2-3 | TRBV4-3
TGTGCCAGCTCACTTCAGGGGAGCTCCTACGAGCAGTACTTC | CASSLQGSSYEQYF | - | - | TRBJ2-7 | TRBV18
TGCGCCAGCCAACAGGGGGCTGATGGCTACACCTTC | CASQQGADGYTF | TRBD1 | many | TRBJ1-2 | TRBV10-1
TGTGCCAGCAGCTCCCAGGGTTATCAGCCCCAGCATTTT | CASSSQGYQPQHF | - | few | TRBJ1-5 | TRBV7-2
TGTGCCAGCAGCTTGAGGCAGGGAAGTTCACCCCTCCACTTT | CASSLRQGSSPLHF | - | - | TRBJ1-6 | TRBV5-4
TGTGCCAGCAGCGCCGATGGGGGGTTATACGAGCAGTACTTC | CASSADGGLYEQYF | - | - | TRBJ2-7 | TRBV7-9
TGTGCCAGCAGCGTCACAGAGCCAAGCTCCTACAATGAGCAGTTCTTC | CASSVTEPSSYNEQFF | - | once | TRBJ2-1 | TRBV2
TGTGCCAGCAGTTCGGGGGGGGCTAATGAAAAACTGTTTTTT | CASSSGGANEKLFF | - | - | TRBJ1-4 | TRBV28
TGTGCCTGGAGTGTGGCGGCCTGGCCCTATGGCTACACCTTC | CAWSVAAWPYGYTF | - | - | TRBJ1-2 | TRBV30
TGTGCCAGCAGTGACATGCGGGCCAAAGTCACTGAAGCTTTCTTT | CASSDMRAKVTEAFF | - | - | TRBJ1-1 | TRBV2
TGTGCCACCAGCAGCCCCGGGACTAGCGGGATCTCCGGGGAGCTGTTTTTT | CATSSPGTSGISGELFF | TRBD2 | - | TRBJ2-2 | TRBV15
TGTGCCAGCAGTTACCCCGGGACAGGCCTCTATGGCTACACCTTC | CASSYPGTGLYGYTF | TRBD1 | - | TRBJ1-2 | TRBV6-6
TGTGCCAGCAGTGTACAGGGACAGGGTCGGGCCGGGGAGCTGTTTTTT | CASSVQGQGRAGELFF | TRBD1 | - | TRBJ2-2 | TRBV25-1
TGCGCCAGCAGCCCGACAGGAGTTTTGACCACTGAAGCTTTCTTT | CASSPTGVLTTEAFF | - | - | TRBJ1-1 | TRBV5-1
TGTGCCAGCCGACTAGCGGGGCTCACGGAAGAGACCCAGTACTTC | CASRLAGLTEETQYF | TRBD2 | - | TRBJ2-5 | TRBV7-2
TGTGCCTGGAGTGAAGGGGATGGCTACACCTTC | CAWSEGDGYTF | - | - | TRBJ1-2 | TRBV30
TGTGCCAGCAGCGCCCACCGGGTAGGCGGGAGGAAGTACGAGCAGTACTTC | CASSAHRVGGRKYEQYF | TRBD2 | - | TRBJ2-7 | TRBV7-8
TGTGCCAGCAGTCAACGGGGCACAGGGTCGAATGAGCAGTTCTTC | CASSQRGTGSNEQFF | - | - | TRBJ2-1 | TRBV27
TGTGCCAGCAGTTTAGGAGGGGGCGGGCAGCCCCAGCATTTT | CASSLGGGGQPQHF | TRBD1 | - | TRBJ1-5 | TRBV28
TGTGCCAGTAGTAGGTCGACAGGGGACACCGGGGAGCTGTTTTTT | CASSRSTGDTGELFF | TRBD1 | - | TRBJ2-2 | TRBV19
TGTGCCAGCAGCTTAGCTAGCGGGAGGGTTGGGGAGCAGTTCTTC | CASSLASGRVGEQFF | TRBD2 | - | TRBJ2-1 | TRBV7-2
TGTGCCAGCAGTCCCCCAGGGGGGGAGCAGTACTTC | CASSPPGGEQYF | - | - | TRBJ2-7 | TRBV7-9
TGTGCCAGCAGCCCCCCGGGAAATACGCAGTATTTT | CASSPPGNTQYF | - | - | TRBJ2-3 | TRBV4-2
TGTGCCAGCAGTACACGGAACACCGGGGAGCTGTTTTTT | CASSTRNTGELFF | - | - | TRBJ2-2 | TRBV27
TGTGCCAGCAGTTTACTCCCGGGACTAGCGGGAAGCGAGCAGTACTTC | CASSLLPGLAGSEQYF | TRBD2 | - | TRBJ2-7 | TRBV28
TGTGCCAGCAGAAAGGGACTAGCGGGAGTTGGAGATACGCAGTATTTT | CASRKGLAGVGDTQYF | TRBD2 | - | TRBJ2-3 | TRBV11-2
TGTGCCAGCAGTTTTATATCGGGGAATGAGCAGTTCTTC | CASSFISGNEQFF | - | - | TRBJ2-1 | TRBV28
TGTGCCAGCAGTTATTCAGGGGGGATGAACACTGAAGCTTTCTTT | CASSYSGGMNTEAFF | TRBD1 | - | TRBJ1-1 | TRBV7-9
TGTGCCAGCAGGAGGACAGGGTACAGCAATCAGCCCCAGCATTTT | CASRRTGYSNQPQHF | TRBD1 | once | TRBJ1-5 | TRBV2
TGTGCCAGCAGTGCTGACAGGGACGTGGGAGAGACCCAGTACTTC | CASSADRDVGETQYF | TRBD1 | - | TRBJ2-5 | TRBV6-1
TGTGCCAGCAGCCAACTCACAGTCTCTGGAAACACCATATATTTT | CASSQLTVSGNTIYF | - | - | TRBJ1-3 | TRBV4-2
TGTGCCAGCAGTCCAGGGTTCTCCGGGGAGCTGTTTTTT | CASSPGFSGELFF | - | - | TRBJ2-2 | TRBV6-4
TGTGCCAGTAACTACCGGGACAGGTCCTACAATGAGCAGTTCTTC | CASNYRDRSYNEQFF | TRBD1 | - | TRBJ2-1 | TRBV19
TGTGCCAGCAGTTTAGCGACGGGGGGGACGGGCTATGGCTACACCTTC | CASSLATGGTGYGYTF | - | - | TRBJ1-2 | TRBV28
TGCGCCAGCAGCTTGGATGACTGGCAGACCTACGAGCAGTACTTC | CASSLDDWQTYEQYF | - | - | TRBJ2-7 | TRBV5-1
TGTGCCAGCAGACATATCGTGGGGGCAGGTAACACAGATACGCAGTATTTT | CASRHIVGAGNTDTQYF | - | - | TRBJ2-3 | TRBV27
TGTGCCACCAGCAGAGATCGGGGGGCGGGAGCTTTCTTT | CATSRDRGAGAFF | - | - | TRBJ1-1 | TRBV15
TGTGCCAGCAGCTTAGCGGCAGGGGACCAGCCCCAGCATTTT | CASSLAAGDQPQHF | - | - | TRBJ1-5 | TRBV11-2